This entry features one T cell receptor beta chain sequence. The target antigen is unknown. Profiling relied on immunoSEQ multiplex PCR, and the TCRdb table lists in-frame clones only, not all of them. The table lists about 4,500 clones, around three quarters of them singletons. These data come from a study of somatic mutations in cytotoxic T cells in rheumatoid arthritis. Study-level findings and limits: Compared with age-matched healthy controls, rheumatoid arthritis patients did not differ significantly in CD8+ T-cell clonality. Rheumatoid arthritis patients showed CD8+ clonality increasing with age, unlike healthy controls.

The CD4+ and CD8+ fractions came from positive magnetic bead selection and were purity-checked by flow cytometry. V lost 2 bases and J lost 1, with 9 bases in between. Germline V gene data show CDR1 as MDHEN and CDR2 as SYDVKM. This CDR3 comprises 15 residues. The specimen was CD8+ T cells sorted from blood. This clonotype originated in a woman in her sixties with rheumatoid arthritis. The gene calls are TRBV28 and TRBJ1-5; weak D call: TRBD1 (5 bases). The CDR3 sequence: CASSLVGASNQPQHF. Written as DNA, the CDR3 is TGTGCCAGCAGTTTAGTAGGGGCGAGCAATCAGCCCCAGCATTTT.